This T cell receptor (beta chain) comes out of a study of T cells in women clearing cervical HPV infection. Study at large: Controls gave blood once infection was undetectable; cases at lesion identification. With HLA typing for only a few women, HLA confounding remains possible.

The study, taken as a whole, reports: Combining TCR richness with V gene abundances gave roughly 0.8 AUC.

The repertoire was sequenced with immunoSEQ multiplex PCR; TCRdb's copy has only in-frame clones and lacks some. Reported are about 24,000 clones; the ten largest clones contain 6.6%. Germline CDR1 is SEHNR and CDR2 is FQNEAQ (reference sequence). The CDR3 sequence is 13 residues long. The V end lost 1 base, the J end lost 4 bases, and 7 bases lay between the germline ends. All donors had a single incident cervical HPV16 infection, not prevalent. About this clone itself: Its target is not known. The observed sequence ends 3 residues before the CDR3 terminus, with the missing tail filled in from the germline J gene.

This chain connects TRBV7-9 to TRBJ2-5; the D is unclear. Sequenced sample: blood buffy coat. The sequence was obtained from a woman between 18 and 70 years old with a cervical HPV16 infection that either progressed to CIN3+ or cleared (not recorded which). CDR3 DNA (partial): TGTGCCAGCAGCTTAGGTCTAGGAGAGACC. As protein: CASSLGLGET. The full CDR3 reads CASSLGLGETQYF.